The subject of this entry is one T cell receptor beta chain. Its antigen is not identified. The data originate from a study of blood T cells in healthy people across ages. Whole-study findings and limits: PBMCs were not sorted, which prevented a conclusive comparison of naive versus antigen-experienced cells.

Sample-barcoded 5' priming and a J-beta primer mix drove a second PCR of roughly 7 to 11 cycles. Each CDR3 protein is one row after TCRdb ran MiXCR on the 5' RACE reads. This sample has roughly 700,000 distinct CDR3 sequences, with approximately 25% found just once. These data were likewise used in another study, on T cells of mothers and their children.

The receptor was isolated from a boy aged 5-17 years in good health. The sequencing input was blood.

The CDR3 reads CASRRTPQRGSSYNEQFF. Here the CDR3 DNA reads TGTGCCAGCAGACGGACCCCCCAGCGGGGGAGCTCCTACAATGAGCAGTTCTTC. The rearrangement joins TRBV2 to TRBJ2-1; 8 bases map to TRBD2. The CDR3 contains 18 residues. Trimming removed 6 bases from V and 0 bases from J; junction bases left unmatched: 13. In germline, CDR1 is SNHLY, CDR2 FYNNEI.